Shown below are 3 T cell receptor beta chains from a single sample sequenced in a study of T-cell memory formation after mild COVID-19. TCRdb independently ran MiXCR on the 5' RACE reads; one entry per CDR3 protein. The table lists under 300,000 distinct CDR3 sequences, around 17% of them singletons. The sequenced material came from PBMCs or a T cell subset sorted from them (not recorded which). These receptors were collected from a man younger than 35 who had mild COVID-19 (a few samples of this study predate the infection). Cell type and time point are not known.

This clonotype came up a few times. The chain employs TRBV7-2 and TRBJ1-2; D perhaps matches TRBD1 (5 bases). Trimming stripped 1 base from V and 7 bases from J, with 16 bases between. From germline, CDR1 is SGHTA and CDR2 FQGNSA. This CDR3 region has 15 residues. CDR3 in amino acids: CASSLGGAGRGGYTF. CDR3 DNA sequence: TGTGCCAGCAGCTTAGGAGGAGCAGGGAGGGGTGGCTACACCTTC.

This clonotype was observed many times. The V and J genes are TRBV12-3 or TRBV12-4 and TRBJ1-5; D is possibly TRBD1 (6 bases). This CDR3 is 15 amino acids long. Between the trimmed V and J ends, which lost 5 bases and 8 bases, there was a span of 19 bases. CDR3: CASSRGALTGKPQHF. As DNA, the CDR3 is TGTGCCAGCAGTCGCGGAGCACTTACAGGGAAGCCCCAGCATTTT.

This chain joins TRBV27 and TRBJ1-5, with a weak D call TRBD1 (5 bases). The germline gives CDR1 MNHEY, CDR2 SMNVEV (reference sequence). The V end was cut by 1 base, the J end by 1 base, with 11 bases between. This CDR3 is 16 amino acids long. CDR3: CASSLYRGGSNQPQHF. In nucleotides, the CDR3 is TGTGCCAGCAGTTTATACCGGGGCGGCAGCAATCAGCCCCAGCATTTT.